One sample yielded the 6 T cell receptor beta chains listed below, sequenced in a study of spatial heterogeneity in lung cancer. Time point given: sample taken at primary tumor resection. Unsorted whole RNA from tumor, nontumor lung or frozen PBMC underwent sequencing. TCRdb passed the 5' RACE reads through MiXCR, listing each CDR3 protein once. The sample consists of tens of thousands of distinct CDR3 sequences, about 4.6% of them appearing once. The sequenced sample was PBMCs, obtained at surgery. These TCRs come from a male donor with early-stage non-small cell lung cancer.

This clonotype was detected many times. The V and J genes are TRBV18 and TRBJ1-1; D gene unclear. Trimming took 5 bases from V and 1 from J, leaving 17 bases between them. The CDR3 sequence is 16 residues long. Germline V CDR1 and CDR2: KGHSH, LQKENI. Written as DNA, the CDR3 is TGTGCCAGCTCATCGGAGCCCCTGAGCGGGAACACTGAAGCTTTCTTT. Residues: CASSSEPLSGNTEAFF.

This clonotype is medium-sized in the sample. The J gene is TRBJ1-3, the V gene TRBV7-9, with D unclear. CDR3 length: 14 residues. The germline CDR1 and CDR2 sequences are SEHNR and FQNEAQ (reference sequence). The V end lost 1 base, the J end lost 0 bases, and 4 bases lay between the germline ends. This CDR3 reads CASSLGHSGNTIYF. Here the CDR3 DNA reads TGTGCCAGCAGCTTAGGACACTCTGGAAACACCATATATTTT. Variable domain in full (rest from reference TRBV7-9 and TRBJ1-3): DTGVSQNPRHKITKRGQNVTFRCDPISEHNRLYWYRQTLGQGPEFLTYFQNEAQLEKSRLLSDRFSAERPKGSFSTLEIQRTEQGDSAMYLCASSLGHSGNTIYFGEGSWLTVV.

With regard to this clonotype: This may stem from a read error, because a much larger clone lies one nucleotide away. The rearrangement links TRBV24-1 to TRBJ1-2; 7 bases line up with TRBD1. With V trimmed by 4 bases and J by 4 bases, 8 bases remained unmatched. The CDR3 consists of 15 residues. Germline lookup yields CDR1 KGHDR and CDR2 SFDVKD. CDR3 protein: CATSESGQPLYGYTF. CDR3 sequence (DNA): TGTGCCACCAGTGAGTCGGGACAGCCTCTCTATGGCTACACCTTC.

By sample share, this clonotype is medium-sized. This chain connects TRBV6-5 to TRBJ2-7; D might be TRBD2 (6 bases). CDR1 is MNHEY and CDR2 is SVGAGI in the germline V gene. The CDR3 length is 15 residues. V was pared by 6 bases and J by 3 bases, with 18 bases between. The CDR3 DNA reads TGTGCCAGCAGAACGGGGGTCTCCCCGGTCTACGAGCAGTACTTC. Its translation is CASRTGVSPVYEQYF.

This clonotype was seen ten or more times. This sequence joins TRBV25-1 and TRBJ2-6; the D call may be TRBD1 or TRBD2 (5 bases each). V was trimmed by 5 bases and J by 2 bases, leaving 16 bases between them. The CDR3 has 17 amino acids. From germline, CDR1 is MGHDK and CDR2 SYGVNS. DNA of the CDR3: TGTGCCAGCAGTCGCTCGGCAGGGAGCGCTGGGGCCAACGTCCTGACTTTC. Translation gives CASSRSAGSAGANVLTF. The variable domain in full, completed from reference TRBV25-1 and TRBJ2-6, reads EADIYQTPRYLVIGTGKKITLECSQTMGHDKMYWYQQDPGMELHLIHYSYGVNSTEKGDLSSESTVSRIRTEHFPLTLESARPSHTSQYLCASSRSAGSAGANVLTFGAGSRLTVL.

This clonotype was detected ten times or more. The chain has TRBV20-1 and TRBJ2-1; 8 nucleotides agree with TRBD2. Germline V lookup: CDR1 DFQATT, CDR2 SNEGSKA (reference sequence). The CDR3 runs 14 residues. Trimming removed 3 bases from V and 8 bases from J; junction bases left unmatched: 9. Here the CDR3 reads CSASLGLGSDEQFF. The CDR3 coding sequence is TGCAGTGCTAGCTTGGGACTAGGGTCGGATGAGCAGTTCTTC.